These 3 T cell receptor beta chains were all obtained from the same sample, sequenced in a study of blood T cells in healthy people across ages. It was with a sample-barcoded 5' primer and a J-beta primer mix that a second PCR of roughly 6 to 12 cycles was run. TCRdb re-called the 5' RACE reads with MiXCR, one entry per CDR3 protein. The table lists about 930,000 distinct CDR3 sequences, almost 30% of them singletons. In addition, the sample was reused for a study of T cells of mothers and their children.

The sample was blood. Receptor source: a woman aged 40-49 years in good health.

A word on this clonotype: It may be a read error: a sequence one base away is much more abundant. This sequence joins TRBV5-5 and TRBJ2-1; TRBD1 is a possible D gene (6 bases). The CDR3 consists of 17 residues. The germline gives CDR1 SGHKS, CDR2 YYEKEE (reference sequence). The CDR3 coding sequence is TGTGCCAGCAGCTTAACAGACAGGCCGAGCTCCAACAATGAGCAGTTCTTC. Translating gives CASSLTDRPSSNNEQFF.

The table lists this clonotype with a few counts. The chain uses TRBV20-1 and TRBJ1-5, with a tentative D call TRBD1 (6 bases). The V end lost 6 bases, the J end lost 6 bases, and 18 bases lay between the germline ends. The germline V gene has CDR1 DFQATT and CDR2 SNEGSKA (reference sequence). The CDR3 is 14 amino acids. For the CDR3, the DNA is TGCAGTGCGGGCGCTTCGGGGGGCAGTCAGCCCCAGCATTTT. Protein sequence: CSAGASGGSQPQHF.

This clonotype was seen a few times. CDR3 residues: CASSPQRFIQGYTF. In DNA, the CDR3 is TGTGCCAGCAGTCCCCAGCGCTTCATTCAGGGCTACACCTTC. The chain joins TRBV6-5 to TRBJ1-2; D remains ambiguous. V was cut by 5 bases and J by 8 bases, with 18 bases left in between. This CDR3 has 14 amino acids. Looked up from germline, CDR1 is MNHEY and CDR2 is SVGAGI.